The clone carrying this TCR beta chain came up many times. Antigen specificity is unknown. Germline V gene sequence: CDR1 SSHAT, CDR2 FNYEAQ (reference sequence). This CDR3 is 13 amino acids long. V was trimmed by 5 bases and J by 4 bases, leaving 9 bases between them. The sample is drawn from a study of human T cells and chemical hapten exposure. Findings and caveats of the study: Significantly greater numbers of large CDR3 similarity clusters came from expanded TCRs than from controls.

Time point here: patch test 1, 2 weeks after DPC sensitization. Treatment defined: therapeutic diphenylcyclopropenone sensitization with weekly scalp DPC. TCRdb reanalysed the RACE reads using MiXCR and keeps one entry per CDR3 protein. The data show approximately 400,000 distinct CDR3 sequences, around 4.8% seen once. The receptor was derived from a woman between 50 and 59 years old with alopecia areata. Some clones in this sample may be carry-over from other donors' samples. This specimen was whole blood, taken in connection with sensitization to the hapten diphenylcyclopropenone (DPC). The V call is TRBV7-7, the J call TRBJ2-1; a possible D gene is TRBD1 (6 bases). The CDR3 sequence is CASSPQGYNEQFF. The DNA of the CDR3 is TGTGCCAGCAGCCCTCAGGGGTACAATGAGCAGTTCTTC. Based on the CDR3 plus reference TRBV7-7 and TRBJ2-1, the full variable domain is GAGVSQSPRYKVTKRGQDVTLRCDPISSHATLYWYQQALGQGPEFLTYFNYEAQPDKSGLPSDRFSAERPEGSISTLTIQRTEQRDSAMYRCASSPQGYNEQFFGPGTRLTVL.